This TCR beta chain was profiled in a study of CD8 T cells in Susac syndrome. An input of roughly 0.5 to 1 ug of RNA was subjected to reverse transcription using random hexamers. TCRdb passed the immunoSEQ multiplex PCR reads through MiXCR, listing each CDR3 protein once. This table holds approximately 280,000 distinct CDR3 sequences, approximately 85% found once. The CDR3 totals 16 residues. Trimming took 0 bases from V and 2 from J, leaving 12 bases between them. Germline CDR1 and CDR2: SEHNR and FQNEAQ (reference sequence). V gene TRBV7-9 combines with J gene TRBJ2-3; D is possibly TRBD2 (6 bases). This receptor was taken from a human donor with multiple sclerosis. Material for sequencing was CD8+ T cells from PBMCs. CDR3 region: CASSLAPGLDTDTQYF. CDR3 coding DNA: TGTGCCAGCAGCTTAGCACCGGGACTTGACACAGATACGCAGTATTTT.